One and the same sample provided the 32 T cell receptor beta chains below, sequenced in a study. TCRdb redid the calling of the 5' RACE reads with MiXCR, one entry per CDR3 protein. Of roughly 54,000 distinct CDR3 sequences listed, 17% are singletons. The sequencing sample was made of naive CD4+ T cells sorted from blood. The subset here: naive CD4+ T cells, CD4+CD45RA+CD25-. Every receptor here comes from a female donor with breast cancer.

This clonotype was found many times. J is TRBJ2-7 and V is TRBV5-1, with TRBD1 as a possible D gene (6 bases). Germline lookup yields CDR1 SGHRS and CDR2 YFSETQ. The ends were cut back, 3 bases at V and 3 bases at J, with 10 bases in the middle. The CDR3 totals 13 residues. The CDR3: CASSSGDIYEQYF. The CDR3 DNA reads as TGCGCCAGCAGCTCAGGGGACATCTACGAGCAGTACTTC.

The rearrangement links TRBV29-1 to TRBJ1-2; no reliable D call. The V end lost 4 bases, the J end lost 2 bases, and 14 bases lay between the germline ends. The CDR3 is 14 amino acids. Looked up from germline, CDR1 is SQVTM and CDR2 is ANQGSEA. CDR3 nucleotides: TGCAGCGTTGGTTCTTTTGGTCTCAACTATGGCTACACCTTC. As protein: CSVGSFGLNYGYTF.

The chain recombines TRBV7-2 with TRBJ2-4; possibly TRBD2 for D (5 bases). Germline V lookup: CDR1 SGHTA, CDR2 FQGNSA. V was pared by 2 bases and J by 5 bases, with 16 bases between. CDR3 length: 16 residues. CDR3 amino acids: CASSLSTRLAENIQYF. DNA for the CDR3: TGTGCCAGCAGCTTATCCACTCGGCTAGCAGAAAACATTCAGTACTTC.

V usage is TRBV4-1 and J usage is TRBJ2-7; D gene uncertain. In germline, CDR1 is MGHRA, CDR2 YSYEKL. V shed 0 bases and J shed 4 bases, with 10 bases lying between them. CDR3 length: 14 residues. CDR3 DNA sequence: TGCGCCAGCAGCCAAGACGTCGTAGGTTACGAGCAGTACTTC. The encoded protein is CASSQDVVGYEQYF.

J is TRBJ1-6 and V is TRBV28, with a weak D call TRBD1 (5 bases). Germline V gene lookup returns CDR1 MDHEN and CDR2 SYDVKM. The CDR3 sequence is 12 residues long. V was pared by 6 bases and J by 11 bases, with 11 bases between. DNA of the CDR3: TGTGCCAGCAGAATGGGGGTTCCACCCCTCCACTTT. This sequence encodes CASRMGVPPLHF.

In this sample, this clonotype turned up many times. The chain joins TRBV5-6 to TRBJ1-2, with TRBD1 matching 10 bases. The CDR3 runs to 14 residues. With V trimmed by 3 bases and J by 6 bases, 5 bases remained unmatched. In germline, CDR1 is SGHDT, CDR2 YYEEEE. In DNA, the CDR3 is TGTGCCAGCAGCTCCCCTGACAGGGGGCATGGCTACACCTTC. Translation: CASSSPDRGHGYTF.

The chain combines TRBV11-3 with TRBJ2-7; D may be TRBD1 or TRBD2 (5 bases each). The CDR3 is made up of 15 amino acids. Trimming cost V 0 bases and J 3 bases, with 12 bases left between them. Germline CDR1 reads SGHNT; CDR2 reads YENEEA. CDR3 residues: CASSLDLGTGYEQYF. CDR3 in DNA: TGTGCCAGCAGCTTAGATCTAGGGACGGGCTACGAGCAGTACTTC.

This clonotype has a handful of counts. The chain joins TRBV7-8 to TRBJ1-3; the D is unclear. The CDR3 extends over 14 amino acids. Germline values: CDR1 SGHVS, CDR2 FQNEAQ. Trimming shortened V by 2 bases and J by 4 bases, and 9 bases separated the two germline ends. The CDR3 is CASSLRGYGNTIYF. The CDR3 nucleotides read TGTGCCAGCAGCTTACGGGGTTACGGAAACACCATATATTTT.

This clonotype was seen ten or more times. The rearrangement uses TRBV4-3 and TRBJ1-2; D remains unclear. CDR3 length: 15 residues. Germline-derived CDR1 and CDR2 are LGHNA and YSLEER. Trimming stripped 0 bases from V and 8 bases from J, with 16 bases between. CDR3 residues: CASSQELGGSGGYTF. The CDR3 region has the DNA TGCGCCAGCAGCCAAGAACTTGGAGGGAGTGGGGGCTACACCTTC.

In this sample, this clonotype turned up many times. The V gene is TRBV7-2, the J gene TRBJ2-1; 7 positions match TRBD2. V dropped 0 bases and J dropped 6; count of bases not matched to a gene: 8. The CDR3 length is 16 residues. Germline CDR1 is SGHTA and CDR2 is FQGNSA. CDR3 bases: TGTGCCAGCAGCTTAGCGGGAGGGCGGGGCCGCAATGAGCAGTTCTTC. It specifies CASSLAGGRGRNEQFF.

This clonotype was seen only a few times. The J gene is TRBJ2-4, the V gene TRBV20-1; D gene ambiguous. Trimming removed 0 bases at V and 2 bases at J, with 11 bases between. CDR1 and CDR2 from the germline V gene are DFQATT and SNEGSKA (reference sequence). There are 15 residues in the CDR3. CDR3 protein: CSAREGMGSKNIQYF. The CDR3 DNA reads as TGCAGTGCTAGAGAGGGCATGGGGTCCAAAAACATTCAGTACTTC.

Worth noting for this clonotype: A read error may account for a junction end that differs from germline. V gene TRBV6-5 combines with J gene TRBJ1-1; D possibly corresponds to TRBD1 (6 bases). This CDR3 contains 15 residues. Germline lookup yields CDR1 MNHEY and CDR2 SVGAGI. CDR3 nucleotide sequence: TGTGCCAGCAGTTACATTGGACAGAGGAACACTGAAGCCTTCTTT. This translates into CASSYIGQRNTEAFF.

This clonotype has at least ten counts. The V call is TRBV4-1, the J call TRBJ2-7, with TRBD2 matching 9 bases. Trimming at V came to 4 bases and at J to 1 base, leaving 11 bases not matched to a gene. CDR3 size: 17 residues. Per germline, CDR1 MGHRA and CDR2 YSYEKL. The CDR3 region has the DNA TGCGCCAGCAGCCGCCCACGCGGGACTAGCATGTCCTACGAGCAGTACTTC. Amino acid sequence: CASSRPRGTSMSYEQYF.

The chain uses TRBV29-1 and TRBJ1-4; D is unclear. Trimming removed 3 bases at V and 6 bases at J, with 8 bases between. Germline loops: CDR1 SQVTM, CDR2 ANQGSEA. The CDR3 extends over 12 amino acids. The CDR3 is CSVEAADEKLFF. As DNA, the CDR3 is TGCAGCGTTGAGGCGGCCGATGAAAAACTGTTTTTT.

The chain combines TRBV27 with TRBJ1-6; 9 nucleotides match TRBD1. The germline CDR1 and CDR2 sequences are MNHEY and SMNVEV (reference sequence). This CDR3 region has 16 residues. Trimming cost V 5 bases and J 15 bases; bases outside gene matches: 17. The DNA of the CDR3 is TGTGCCAGCAGTCCCCGGATGTCTGGACAGGGGAGACTCCTCCACTTT. Translating gives CASSPRMSGQGRLLHF.

By its share, this clonotype is medium-sized. This chain joins TRBV5-1 and TRBJ1-2, with a possible D match to TRBD1 (5 bases). This CDR3 has 14 amino acids. Trimming left V 0 bases short and J 6 bases short, with 12 bases between. CDR1 is SGHRS and CDR2 is YFSETQ in the germline V gene. In DNA form, the CDR3 reads TGCGCCAGCAGCTTGGCGACGCAGGGCCATGGCTACACCTTC. Protein sequence: CASSLATQGHGYTF. The full variable domain, completed using reference TRBV5-1 and TRBJ1-2, is KAGVTQTPRYLIKTRGQQVTLSCSPISGHRSVSWYQQTPGQGLQFLFEYFSETQRNKGNFPGRFSGRQFSNSRSEMNVSTLELGDSALYLCASSLATQGHGYTFGSGTRLTVV.

This clonotype showed up just a few times. The gene calls are TRBV6-1 and TRBJ2-6, with D hard to call. V gave up 5 bases and J gave up 0 bases, with 8 bases separating them. The length of the CDR3 is 15 residues. Germline V CDR1 and CDR2: MNHNS, SASEGT. For the CDR3, the DNA is TGTGCCAGCAGTAACCGGTACTCTGGGGCCAACGTCCTGACTTTC. It encodes CASSNRYSGANVLTF.

The CDR3 is CATSGGASLETQYF. The CDR3 DNA is TGTGCCACCAGCGGGGGGGCCAGTTTAGAGACCCAGTACTTC. This chain uses TRBV24-1 with TRBJ2-5, with 8 bases aligning to TRBD2. CDR1 is KGHDR, CDR2 SFDVKD, per germline. The J segment lost 4 bases and the V segment lost 7 bases, leaving 7 bases of the junction unmatched. CDR3 length equals 14 residues.

This clonotype was seen many times. This CDR3 reads CSARDWGDTEAFF. CDR3 DNA: TGCAGTGCACGGGACTGGGGGGACACTGAAGCTTTCTTT. This chain joins TRBV20-1 and TRBJ1-1; TRBD1 might be the D (5 bases). V shed 6 bases and J shed 3 bases, with 14 bases lying between them. CDR1 is DFQATT and CDR2 is SNEGSKA in the germline V gene (reference sequence). The CDR3 has 13 residues.

The CDR3 sequence is CSARVPLTDYEQYF. The CDR3 DNA follows: TGCAGTGCTAGAGTGCCTCTTACTGACTACGAGCAGTACTTC. The chain combines TRBV20-1 with TRBJ2-7; D is uncertain. Per germline, CDR1 DFQATT and CDR2 SNEGSKA (reference sequence). Trimming pared 1 base from V and 3 bases from J, leaving 13 bases between. This CDR3 is 14 amino acids long.

The DNA for the CDR3 is TGCGCCAGCAGCTTGGAACTACCCAATGAGCAGTTCTTC. Its translation is CASSLELPNEQFF. The chain couples TRBV5-1 to TRBJ2-1; D gene unclear. CDR3 length: 13 amino acids. Germline assignment: CDR1 SGHRS and CDR2 YFSETQ. V was pared by 0 bases and J by 6 bases, with 7 bases between.

The rearrangement uses TRBV6-5 and TRBJ2-1, with D unclear. The ends were cut back, 10 bases at V and 7 bases at J, with 26 bases in the middle. Per the germline V gene, CDR1 is MNHEY and CDR2 is SVGAGI. There are 16 residues in the CDR3. The CDR3 coding sequence is TGTGCCACCCAAACAACCCGGGCGACCAGACGTAATGAGCAGTTCTTC. Protein sequence: CATQTTRATRRNEQFF.

This chain uses TRBV7-2 with TRBJ2-7, with D hard to call. Trimming took 5 bases from V and 1 from J, leaving 12 bases between them. This CDR3 has 14 residues. CDR1 and CDR2 from the germline V gene are SGHTA and FQGNSA. The CDR3 DNA sequence: TGTGCCAGCAGCACTTACCTAAAATCCTACGAGCAGTACTTC. Its protein is CASSTYLKSYEQYF.

This clonotype was found a few times. Here the CDR3 DNA reads TGTGCCAGCAGTCGAACCACAGGGGGCAATGAGCAGTTCTTC. This translates into CASSRTTGGNEQFF. The rearrangement joins TRBV12-3 or TRBV12-4 to TRBJ2-1; 8 nucleotides align to TRBD1. The CDR3 sequence is 14 residues long. Trimming took 5 bases from V and 6 from J; bases not matched to a gene: 6.

The gene calls are TRBV7-3 and TRBJ2-2; weak D call: TRBD2 (5 bases). CDR3 length equals 14 residues. The V gene's germline CDR1 is SGHTA and CDR2 FQGTGA. V was trimmed by 5 bases and J by 4 bases, leaving 11 bases between them. The CDR3 DNA sequence: TGTGCCAGCAGCGCGGACTCGGGCACCGGGGAGCTGTTTTTT. Translated: CASSADSGTGELFF.

CDR3 residues: CASSLAGQNTDTQYF. The CDR3 nucleotides are TGTGCCAGCAGTTTAGCGGGACAGAACACAGATACGCAGTATTTT. V usage is TRBV28 and J usage is TRBJ2-3, with a possible D match to TRBD1 (7 bases). Trimming removed 2 bases from V and 2 bases from J, with 11 bases in between. Germline CDR1 and CDR2: MDHEN and SYDVKM. This CDR3 comprises 15 residues.

This clonotype was counted a few times. This chain links TRBV9 with TRBJ2-5; possibly TRBD1 or TRBD2 for D (6 bases each). Trimming left V 3 bases short and J 5 bases short, with 14 bases between. CDR1 and CDR2 from the germline V gene are SGDLS and YYNGEE. The CDR3 loop spans 14 amino acids. CDR3 in DNA: TGTGCCAGCAGCGAGTCGGGGGCTGGGGAGACCCAGTACTTC. Translating gives CASSESGAGETQYF.

With respect to this clonotype: At one boundary the junction diverges from the germline segment, which might be a read error. The chain links TRBV7-9 to TRBJ2-5; D uncertain. Germline CDR1 SEHNR, CDR2 FQNEAQ (reference sequence). The CDR3 spans 13 residues. The CDR3 spells CANSLVVGETQYF. The CDR3 DNA sequence: TGTGCCAACAGCCTAGTTGTAGGAGAGACCCAGTACTTC.

This clonotype has a count of ten or more. The chain recombines TRBV4-1 with TRBJ1-6; a weak D match, TRBD1 (6 bases). CDR3 size: 14 residues. Germline V lookup: CDR1 MGHRA, CDR2 YSYEKL. Deletions cut 2 bases from V and 10 bases from J, with 12 bases between. The CDR3 sequence is CASSQPTGTSPLHF. CDR3 DNA: TGCGCCAGCAGCCAACCTACAGGGACCTCACCCCTCCACTTT.

This clonotype came up a few times. This chain links TRBV20-1 with TRBJ2-7, with D maybe TRBD2 (6 bases). V shed 3 bases and J shed 5 bases, with 11 bases lying between them. The germline gives CDR1 DFQATT, CDR2 SNEGSKA (reference sequence). The CDR3 contains 12 residues. The CDR3 sequence is CSARVPGDEQYF. The CDR3 coding sequence is TGCAGTGCTAGGGTCCCGGGAGACGAGCAGTACTTC.

The V and J genes are TRBV15 and TRBJ2-1; TRBD2 matches 14 bases. The CDR3 is 18 amino acids. Germline V gene lookup returns CDR1 LNHNV and CDR2 YYDKDF (reference sequence). After removal of 2 bases from V and 2 bases from J, the junction contained 5 bases not matched to a gene. CDR3 DNA sequence: TGTGCCACCAGCAGAACCACGGGACTAGCGGGAGCCTACAATGAGCAGTTCTTC. Amino acid sequence: CATSRTTGLAGAYNEQFF. Full variable domain (outside the CDR3, taken from reference TRBV15 and TRBJ2-1): DAMVIQNPRYQVTQFGKPVTLSCSQTLNHNVMYWYQQKSSQAPKLLFHYYDKDFNNEADTPDNFQSRRPNTSFCFLDIRSPGLGDTAMYLCATSRTTGLAGAYNEQFFGPGTRLTVL.

This clonotype was detected only a few times. The J gene is TRBJ2-2, the V gene TRBV5-1, with a possible D match to TRBD2 (5 bases). The CDR3 length is 15 residues. V was clipped by 0 bases and J by 3 bases, with 9 bases between them. Looked up from germline, CDR1 is SGHRS and CDR2 is YFSETQ. The DNA for the CDR3 is TGCGCCAGCAGCTTGGCAGAGGGTGACACCGGGGAGCTGTTTTTT. Protein: CASSLAEGDTGELFF.